Each of the 13 T cell receptor beta chains below was sequenced from the same sample in a study of T cells in Graves' hyperthyroidism and ophthalmopathy. It was RNA transcripts that yielded the amplified TCR beta CDR3 regions. The TCR CDR3 was amplified in a first-round RT-PCR using the HTBI primer set. One entry per CDR3 protein results from TCRdb running MiXCR on the multiplex PCR reads. This table holds some 440,000 distinct CDR3 sequences, 15% to 18% found once. The sequenced sample was blood. The receptors stem from a woman under 30 with Graves' hyperthyroidism.

This sequence joins TRBV5-1 and TRBJ2-2, with 7 bases identical to TRBD1. V gave up 3 bases and J gave up 3 bases; unmatched junction bases: 11. The CDR3 runs 17 residues. Germline V gene sequence: CDR1 SGHRS, CDR2 YFSETQ. The CDR3, as DNA: TGCGCCAGCAGCTGGGACGACAGGGTCTTGGACACCGGGGAGCTGTTTTTT. The encoded protein is CASSWDDRVLDTGELFF. The entire variable domain, with the rest obtained from reference TRBV5-1 and TRBJ2-2, is as follows: KAGVTQTPRYLIKTRGQQVTLSCSPISGHRSVSWYQQTPGQGLQFLFEYFSETQRNKGNFPGRFSGRQFSNSRSEMNVSTLELGDSALYLCASSWDDRVLDTGELFFGEGSRLTVL.

This clonotype was observed once. The chain uses TRBV6-5 and TRBJ1-5, with TRBD1 matching over 10 bases. The CDR3 covers 15 residues. J was trimmed by 4 bases and V by 4 bases; bases with no gene match: 4. The germline V gene encodes CDR1 MNHEY and CDR2 SVGAGI. CDR3 region: CASSSRTGGNQPQHF. The CDR3, as DNA: TGTGCCAGCAGTTCCCGGACAGGGGGAAATCAGCCCCAGCATTTT.

This clonotype was counted many times. The rearrangement uses TRBV6-1 and TRBJ2-1; 9 bases fit TRBD2. Trimming cost V 2 bases and J 9 bases; bases outside gene matches: 8. The CDR3 has 15 residues. From germline, CDR1 is MNHNS and CDR2 SASEGT. CDR3 bases: TGTGCCAGCAGTGAATTTGAGGGCGGGAGGGTTGAGCAGTTCTTC. Protein product: CASSEFEGGRVEQFF.

With respect to this clonotype: A read error may explain this, as a much larger clone is one base away. This chain's CDR3 is CASSFAAVWRIEAFF. The CDR3 region has the DNA TGTGCCAGCAGCTTTGCGGCAGTTTGGAGGATTGAAGCTTTCTTT. This rearrangement joins TRBV7-2 to TRBJ1-1; no definite D call. Trimming stripped 3 bases from V and 7 bases from J, with 18 bases between. Per the germline V gene, CDR1 is SGHTA and CDR2 is FQGNSA. The CDR3 has 15 residues.

This clonotype showed up many times. The gene calls are TRBV20-1 and TRBJ2-7; 13 bases are shared with TRBD2. Germline V gene lookup returns CDR1 DFQATT and CDR2 SNEGSKA (reference sequence). The junction had 6 bases not matched to a gene; V was cut back by 3 bases and J by 4 bases. This CDR3 is built from 15 residues. CDR3 protein: CSARPGLAGSYEQYF. Here the CDR3 DNA reads TGCAGTGCTAGGCCGGGACTAGCGGGATCTTACGAGCAGTACTTC.

The V call is TRBV10-3, the J call TRBJ2-3; unclear D gene. The length of the CDR3 is 14 residues. CDR1 is ENHRY, CDR2 SYGVKD, per germline. Trimming pared 1 base from V and 2 bases from J, leaving 7 bases between. Here the CDR3 DNA reads TGTGCCATCAGTGAGTATCCACCCACAGATACGCAGTATTTT. Protein product: CAISEYPPTDTQYF.

This clonotype showed up many times. The chain uses TRBV6-2 or TRBV6-3 and TRBJ2-1, with TRBD1 identical over 7 bases. The V and J ends lost 6 bases and 8 bases, in that order; junction bases with no gene match: 13. Germline V gene data show CDR1 as MNHEY and CDR2 as SVGEGT. The CDR3 runs 15 residues. The DNA for the CDR3 is TGTGCCAGCAGCCTTACCAGGGGGATGGCTCATGAGCAGTTCTTC. As protein: CASSLTRGMAHEQFF.

At least ten counts were recorded for this clonotype. The chain joins TRBV7-2 to TRBJ1-3; D uncertain. V was pared by 3 bases and J by 2 bases, with 8 bases between. The CDR3 consists of 14 residues. Germline V lookup: CDR1 SGHTA, CDR2 FQGNSA. The CDR3 here is CASSFPGTGNTIYF. In DNA form, the CDR3 reads TGTGCCAGCAGCTTCCCGGGGACTGGAAACACCATATATTTT.

This clonotype was observed many times. The V call is TRBV18, the J call TRBJ1-1, with D tentatively TRBD1 (5 bases). CDR3 length: 15 amino acids. Per germline, CDR1 KGHSH and CDR2 LQKENI. Trimming took 2 bases from V and 1 from J, leaving 11 bases between them. CDR3 loop: CASSPALTGNTEAFF. The CDR3 DNA is TGTGCCAGCTCACCAGCCCTTACAGGGAACACTGAAGCTTTCTTT. Full variable domain (remainder filled in from reference TRBV18 and TRBJ1-1): NAGVMQNPRHLVRRRGQEARLRCSPMKGHSHVYWYRQLPEEGLKFMVYLQKENIIDESGMPKERFSAEFPKEGPSILRIQQVVRGDSAAYFCASSPALTGNTEAFFGQGTRLTVV.

In this sample, this clonotype turned up many times. V is TRBV27 and J is TRBJ1-5; unclear D gene. The CDR3 is made up of 14 amino acids. Germline CDR1 MNHEY, CDR2 SMNVEV (reference sequence). V dropped 4 bases and J dropped 1 base, with 8 bases sitting between them. In DNA form, the CDR3 reads TGTGCCAGCAGTTGGGCGAGAAGCAATCAGCCCCAGCATTTT. This sequence encodes CASSWARSNQPQHF.

This clonotype was detected many times. Here the CDR3 reads CASSLAPGAVQPQHF. The CDR3 DNA reads TGTGCCAGCAGTTTAGCCCCAGGGGCGGTTCAGCCCCAGCATTTT. The chain carries TRBV28 and TRBJ1-5, with D perhaps matching TRBD1 (6 bases). Germline V gene lookup returns CDR1 MDHEN and CDR2 SYDVKM. V was pared by 2 bases and J by 6 bases, with 14 bases between. This CDR3 contains 15 residues.

At least ten counts were recorded for this clonotype. The genes are TRBV20-1 and TRBJ1-1; D is ambiguous. Trimming took off 4 bases at V and 8 bases at J, with 11 bases between the two ends. CDR3 size: 11 residues. Germline CDR1 DFQATT, CDR2 SNEGSKA (reference sequence). The CDR3 region has the DNA TGCAGTGCTACACCCGGTCCCGAAGCTTTCTTT. Its translation is CSATPGPEAFF.

The V and J genes are TRBV28 and TRBJ1-4; weak D call: TRBD1 (6 bases). Germline V CDR1 and CDR2: MDHEN, SYDVKM. V lost 3 bases to trimming and J lost 7 bases, with 18 bases between them. CDR3 length: 16 residues. The CDR3 DNA reads TGTGCCAGCAGTTTCTCTCCAGGGGCTGGAGTTGAAAAACTGTTTTTT. It specifies CASSFSPGAGVEKLFF.